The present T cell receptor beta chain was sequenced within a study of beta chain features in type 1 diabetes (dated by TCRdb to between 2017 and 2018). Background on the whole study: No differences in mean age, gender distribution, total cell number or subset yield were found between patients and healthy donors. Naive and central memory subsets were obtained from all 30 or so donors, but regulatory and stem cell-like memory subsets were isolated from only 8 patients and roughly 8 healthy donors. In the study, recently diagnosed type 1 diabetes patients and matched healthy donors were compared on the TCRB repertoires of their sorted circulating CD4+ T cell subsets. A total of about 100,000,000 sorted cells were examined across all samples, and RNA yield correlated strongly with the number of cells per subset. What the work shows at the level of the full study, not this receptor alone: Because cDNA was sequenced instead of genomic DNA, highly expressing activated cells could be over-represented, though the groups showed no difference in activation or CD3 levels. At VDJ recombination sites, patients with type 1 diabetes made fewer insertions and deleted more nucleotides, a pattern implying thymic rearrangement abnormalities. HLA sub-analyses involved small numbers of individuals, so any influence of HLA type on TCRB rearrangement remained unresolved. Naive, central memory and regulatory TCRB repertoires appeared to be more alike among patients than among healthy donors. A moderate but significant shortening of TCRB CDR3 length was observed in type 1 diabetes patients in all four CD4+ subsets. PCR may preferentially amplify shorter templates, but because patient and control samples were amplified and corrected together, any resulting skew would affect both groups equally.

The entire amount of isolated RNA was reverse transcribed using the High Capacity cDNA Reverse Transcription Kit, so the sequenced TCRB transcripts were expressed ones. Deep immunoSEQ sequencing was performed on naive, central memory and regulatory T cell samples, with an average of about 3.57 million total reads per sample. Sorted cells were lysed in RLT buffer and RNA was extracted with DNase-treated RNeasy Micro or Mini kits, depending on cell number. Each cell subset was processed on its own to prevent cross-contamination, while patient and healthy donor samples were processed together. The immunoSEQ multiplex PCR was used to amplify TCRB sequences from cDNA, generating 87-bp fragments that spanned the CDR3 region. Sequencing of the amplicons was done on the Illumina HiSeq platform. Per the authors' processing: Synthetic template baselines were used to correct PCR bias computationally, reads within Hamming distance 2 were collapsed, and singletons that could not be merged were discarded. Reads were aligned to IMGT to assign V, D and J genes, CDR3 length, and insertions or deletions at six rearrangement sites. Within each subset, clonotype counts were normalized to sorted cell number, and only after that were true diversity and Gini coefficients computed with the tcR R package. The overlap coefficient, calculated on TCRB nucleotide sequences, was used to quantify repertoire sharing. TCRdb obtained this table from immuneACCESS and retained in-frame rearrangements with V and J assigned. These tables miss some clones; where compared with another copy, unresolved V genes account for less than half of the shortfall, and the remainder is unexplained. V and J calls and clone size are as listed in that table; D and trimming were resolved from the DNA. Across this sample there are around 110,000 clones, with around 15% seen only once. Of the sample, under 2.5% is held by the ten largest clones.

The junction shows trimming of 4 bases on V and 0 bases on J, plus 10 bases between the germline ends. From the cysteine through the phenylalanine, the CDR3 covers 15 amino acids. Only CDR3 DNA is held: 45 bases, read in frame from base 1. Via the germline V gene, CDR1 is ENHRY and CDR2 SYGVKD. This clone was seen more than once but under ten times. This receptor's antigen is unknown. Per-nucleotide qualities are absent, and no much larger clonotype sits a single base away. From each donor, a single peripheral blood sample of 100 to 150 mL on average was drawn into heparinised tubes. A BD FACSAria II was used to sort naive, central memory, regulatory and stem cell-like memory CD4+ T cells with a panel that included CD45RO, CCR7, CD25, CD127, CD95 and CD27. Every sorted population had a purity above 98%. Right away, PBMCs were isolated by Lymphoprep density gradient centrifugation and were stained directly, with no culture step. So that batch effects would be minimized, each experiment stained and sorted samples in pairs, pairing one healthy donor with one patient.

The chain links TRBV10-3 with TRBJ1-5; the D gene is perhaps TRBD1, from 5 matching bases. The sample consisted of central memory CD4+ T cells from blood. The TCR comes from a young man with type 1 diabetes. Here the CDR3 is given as CAISVGADSNQPQHF. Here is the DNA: TGTGCCATCAGTGTCGGGGCAGATAGCAATCAGCCCCAGCATTTT.